A selection of T cell receptor beta chains follows, all from one sample in a study of T cells after yellow fever vaccination. From the 5' RACE reads, TCRdb called clonotypes with MiXCR, one entry per CDR3 protein. This sample carries 100,000 to 150,000 distinct CDR3 sequences, roughly 9% of them seen once, and the ten largest clones take approximately 39%. The sequenced sample was CD8+ T cells sorted from PBMCs, obtained on the day of the yellow fever booster vaccination. The receptors shown here come from a man younger than 35 who received the YFV17D yellow fever vaccine. The CDR3 runs from the conserved cysteine through the conserved F or W. The D gene is left open where the match is weak. The size field is filled for only some rows; it gives once, few, many or a size class.

D | J | V | size | CDR3 | DNA
TRBD2 | TRBJ2-5 | TRBV30 | - | CAWTLAAQETQYF | TGTGCCTGGACCCTAGCGGCGCAAGAGACCCAGTACTTC
TRBD1 | TRBJ1-2 | TRBV28 | - | CASSLPSGQPLENYGYTF | TGTGCCAGCAGTTTGCCCTCGGGACAGCCATTAGAAAACTATGGCTACACCTTC
- | TRBJ1-2 | TRBV2 | - | CASSGRRVGYTF | TGTGCCAGCAGCGGCCGAAGAGTCGGCTACACCTTC
TRBD1 | TRBJ2-5 | TRBV7-9 | - | CASSRTGGEETQYF | TGTGCCAGCAGCCGGACAGGGGGTGAAGAGACCCAGTACTTC
TRBD1 | TRBJ2-4 | TRBV3-1 | many | CASSHNRGLAKNIQYF | TGTGCCAGCAGCCACAACAGGGGTTTAGCCAAAAACATTCAGTACTTC
- | TRBJ1-1 | TRBV5-6 | few | CASSLAADTEAFF | TGTGCCAGCAGCTTGGCGGCGGACACTGAAGCTTTCTTT
- | TRBJ2-3 | TRBV9 | - | CASSAGGIDTQYF | TGTGCCAGCAGCGCCGGAGGCATTGATACGCAGTATTTT
- | TRBJ2-3 | TRBV7-2 | - | CASSLGLRGVDTQYF | TGTGCCAGCAGCTTAGGTCTGCGGGGCGTAGATACGCAGTATTTT
- | TRBJ1-2 | TRBV6-6 | few | CASSPMGDGYTF | TGTGCCAGCAGTCCGATGGGGGATGGCTACACCTTC
- | TRBJ1-1 | TRBV24-1 | - | CATSDLHWETEAFF | TGTGCCACCAGTGATTTGCACTGGGAAACTGAAGCTTTCTTT
TRBD1 | TRBJ1-6 | TRBV19 | - | CASSMVDRDNSPLHF | TGTGCCAGTAGTATGGTGGACAGGGATAATTCACCCCTCCACTTT
- | TRBJ2-5 | TRBV29-1 | - | CSVTYSRDTHQETQYF | TGCAGCGTTACCTACTCGAGGGACACCCACCAAGAGACCCAGTACTTC
- | TRBJ2-3 | TRBV2 | few | CASSGSPSGPVDTQYF | TGTGCCAGCAGTGGGTCGCCCAGCGGCCCAGTAGATACGCAGTATTTT
TRBD1 | TRBJ2-7 | TRBV7-6 | many | CASSSEPGTGADSPNF | TGTGCCAGCAGCTCCGAGCCCGGGACAGGGGCCGACTCTCCTAACTTC
TRBD1 | TRBJ1-2 | TRBV12-3/TRBV12-4 | - | CASSLADRGEGYGYTF | TGTGCCAGCAGTTTAGCGGACAGGGGTGAAGGCTATGGCTACACCTTC
- | TRBJ2-1 | TRBV10-2 | few | CAAAGMDEQFF | TGCGCGGCGGCGGGGATGGATGAGCAGTTCTTC
TRBD1 | TRBJ2-5 | TRBV12-3/TRBV12-4 | many | CASSLTGGWETQYF | TGTGCCAGCAGTCTTACAGGGGGCTGGGAGACCCAGTACTTC
TRBD2 | TRBJ2-3 | TRBV10-3 | - | CAISEPLDRGGSGGAGTDTQYF | TGTGCCATCAGTGAGCCCCTAGACAGGGGTGGTAGCGGGGGGGCTGGCACAGATACGCAGTATTTT
- | TRBJ1-1 | TRBV6-1 | - | CASELTGNTEAFF | TGTGCCAGCGAATTAACAGGGAACACTGAAGCTTTCTTT
TRBD1 | TRBJ2-2 | TRBV7-7 | few | CASSDDRAKGELFF | TGTGCCAGCAGCGATGACAGGGCTAAAGGGGAGCTGTTTTTT
- | TRBJ2-5 | TRBV12-3/TRBV12-4 | - | CASSRSTGPETQYF | TGTGCCAGCAGTCGTTCCACGGGCCCGGAGACCCAGTACTTC
TRBD1 | TRBJ1-2 | TRBV29-1 | - | CSVAGTGFRYGYTF | TGCAGCGTCGCCGGGACAGGTTTTCGCTATGGCTACACCTTC
- | TRBJ2-2 | TRBV4-1 | few | CASSRGPPGLVNTGELFF | TGCGCCAGCAGCCGCGGCCCTCCAGGGCTGGTAAACACCGGGGAGCTGTTTTTT
- | TRBJ1-2 | TRBV9 | few | CASSVEPGPKYPSGGYTF | TGTGCCAGCAGCGTAGAACCAGGGCCTAAATATCCATCGGGGGGCTACACCTTC